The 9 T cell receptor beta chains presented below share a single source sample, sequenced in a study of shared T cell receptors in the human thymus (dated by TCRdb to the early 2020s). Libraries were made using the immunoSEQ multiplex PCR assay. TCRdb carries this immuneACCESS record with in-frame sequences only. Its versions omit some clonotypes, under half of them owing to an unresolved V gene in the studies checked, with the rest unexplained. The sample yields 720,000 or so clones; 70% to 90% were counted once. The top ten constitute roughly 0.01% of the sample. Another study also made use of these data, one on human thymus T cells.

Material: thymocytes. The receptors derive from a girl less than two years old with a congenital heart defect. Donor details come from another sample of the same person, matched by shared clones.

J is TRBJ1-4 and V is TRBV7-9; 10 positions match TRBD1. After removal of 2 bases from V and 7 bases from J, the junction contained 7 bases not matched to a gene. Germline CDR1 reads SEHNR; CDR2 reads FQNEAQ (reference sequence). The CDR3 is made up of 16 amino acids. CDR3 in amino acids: CASSLIKTGGGEKLFF. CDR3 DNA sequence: TGTGCCAGCAGCTTAATTAAGACAGGGGGCGGTGAAAAACTGTTTTTT.

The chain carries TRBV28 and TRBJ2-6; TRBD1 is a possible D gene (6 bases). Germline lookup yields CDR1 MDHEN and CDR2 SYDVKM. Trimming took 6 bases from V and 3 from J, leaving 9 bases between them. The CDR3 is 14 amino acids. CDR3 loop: CASRNRVGANVLTF. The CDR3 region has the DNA TGTGCCAGCAGGAACAGGGTTGGGGCCAACGTCCTGACTTTC.

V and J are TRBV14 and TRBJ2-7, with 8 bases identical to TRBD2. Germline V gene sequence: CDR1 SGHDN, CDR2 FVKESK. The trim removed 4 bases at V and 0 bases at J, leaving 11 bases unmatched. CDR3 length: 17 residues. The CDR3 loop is CASSLRDGTSSSYEQYF. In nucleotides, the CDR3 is TGTGCCAGCAGCCTACGCGACGGGACTAGTAGCTCCTACGAGCAGTACTTC. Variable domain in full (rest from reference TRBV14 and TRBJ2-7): EAGVTQFPSHSVIEKGQTVTLRCDPISGHDNLYWYRRVMGKEIKFLLHFVKESKQDESGMPNNRFLAERTGGTYSTLKVQPAELEDSGVYFCASSLRDGTSSSYEQYFGPGTRLTVT.

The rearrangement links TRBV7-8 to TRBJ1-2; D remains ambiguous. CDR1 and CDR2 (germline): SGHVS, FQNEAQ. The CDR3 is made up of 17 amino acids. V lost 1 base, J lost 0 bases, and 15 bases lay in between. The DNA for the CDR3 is TGTGCCAGCAGCTTAGGTGTCAGGATGAACACTAACTATGGCTACACCTTC. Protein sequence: CASSLGVRMNTNYGYTF.

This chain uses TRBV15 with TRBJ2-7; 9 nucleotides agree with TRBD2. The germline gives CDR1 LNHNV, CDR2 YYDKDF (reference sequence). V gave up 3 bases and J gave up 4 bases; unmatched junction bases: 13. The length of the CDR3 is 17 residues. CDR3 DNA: TGTGCCACCAGCAGTAAAAAGCGGGGGGATTTAAATTACGAGCAGTACTTC. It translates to CATSSKKRGDLNYEQYF.

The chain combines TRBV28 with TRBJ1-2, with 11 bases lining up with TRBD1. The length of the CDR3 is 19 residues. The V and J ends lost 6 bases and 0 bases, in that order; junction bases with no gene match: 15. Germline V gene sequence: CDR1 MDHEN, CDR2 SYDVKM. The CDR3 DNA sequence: TGTGCCAGCAGACCCTTTGGACAGGGGGCCCTGCTCACTAACTATGGCTACACCTTC. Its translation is CASRPFGQGALLTNYGYTF.

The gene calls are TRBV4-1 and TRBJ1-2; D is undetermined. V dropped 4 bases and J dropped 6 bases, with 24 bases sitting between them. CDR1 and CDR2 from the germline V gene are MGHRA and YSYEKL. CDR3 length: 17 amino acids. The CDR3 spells CASSPHEVEGRRDGYTF. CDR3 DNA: TGCGCCAGCAGCCCCCATGAGGTGGAGGGAAGGAGGGATGGCTACACCTTC.

CDR3 sequence: CASSLGGGGKGNIQYF. CDR3 nucleotides: TGTGCCAGCAGCCTAGGTGGGGGGGGCAAGGGAAACATTCAGTACTTC. This chain links TRBV5-6 with TRBJ2-4; a possible D gene is TRBD2 (7 bases). Germline loops: CDR1 SGHDT, CDR2 YYEEEE. Trimming removed 4 bases from V and 6 bases from J, with 20 bases in between. The CDR3 loop spans 16 amino acids.

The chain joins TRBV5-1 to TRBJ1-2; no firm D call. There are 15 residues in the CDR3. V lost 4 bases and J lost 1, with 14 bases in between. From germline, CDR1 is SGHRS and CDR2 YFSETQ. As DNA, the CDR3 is TGCGCCAGCAGCCAAACACCCGGGAATAACTATGGCTACACCTTC. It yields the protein CASSQTPGNNYGYTF.